This TCR beta chain was identified in a study of T-cell memory formation after mild COVID-19. Study results and caveats: Among clones contracting day 15 to 85, CD4/CD8 was balanced, whereas later expanders leaned CD4+.

This clonotype was seen a handful of times. Antigen specificity is unknown. 5'RACE, which relied on constant-segment primers, yielded TCR alpha and TCR beta cDNA libraries carrying sample barcodes and UMIs. TCRdb reprocessed the 5' RACE reads with MiXCR, giving one entry per CDR3 protein. The sample holds roughly 110,000 distinct CDR3 sequences, approximately 14% seen once. Germline CDR1 is LGHDT and CDR2 is YNNKEL (reference sequence). The V end lost 0 bases, the J end lost 6 bases, and 11 bases lay between the germline ends. The CDR3 loop spans 15 amino acids. The sequencing input was PBMCs or a T cell subset sorted from them (not recorded which). The chain joins TRBV3-1 to TRBJ2-2; D not resolved. This TCR derives from a man between 18 and 29 years old who had mild COVID-19 (a few samples of this study predate the infection). Cell type and time point are not known. The CDR3 is CASSQETQGSGELFF. CDR3 coding DNA: TGTGCCAGCAGCCAAGAGACCCAAGGGTCCGGGGAGCTGTTTTTT.